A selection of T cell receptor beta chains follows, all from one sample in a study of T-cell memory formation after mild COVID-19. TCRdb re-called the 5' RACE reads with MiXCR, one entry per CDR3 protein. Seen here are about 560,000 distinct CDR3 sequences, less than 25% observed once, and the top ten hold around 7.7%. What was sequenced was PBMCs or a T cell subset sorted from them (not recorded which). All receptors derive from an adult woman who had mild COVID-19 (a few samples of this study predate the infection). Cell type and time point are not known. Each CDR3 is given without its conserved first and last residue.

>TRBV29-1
SVEIWVSRGTDTQY
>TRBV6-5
ASSYSEGQSYEQY
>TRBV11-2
ASSLAPTYEQY
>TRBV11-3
ASSYRGLAGADTQY
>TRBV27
ASRPDGLYGYT
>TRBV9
ASTRTGMELF
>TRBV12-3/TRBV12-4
ASSSIGGEQF
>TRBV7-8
ASSLVPRQAHSGANVLT
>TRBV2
ASKVRRGSYEQY
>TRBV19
ASSIQREKETQY
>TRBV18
ASSRQGPGDEQY
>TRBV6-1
ASIRGTNTGELF
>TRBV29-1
SAGVAGGPGDTQY
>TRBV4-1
ASSQEQGSYEQY
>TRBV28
ASSFSGNGNIQY
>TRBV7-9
ASSLGTMGGELF
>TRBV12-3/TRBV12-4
ASSLEGGANEKLF
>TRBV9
ASSVGSAVLVNYGYT
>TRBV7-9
ASIADGPYGYT
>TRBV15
ATRGFNTGELF
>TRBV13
ASSSNWDRDDEQF
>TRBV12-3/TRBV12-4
ASRAGGPAAEQF
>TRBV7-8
ASSSGGPGEQF
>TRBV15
ATSRDRFTSTDTQY
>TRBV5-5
ASSLKRGPLPDTQY
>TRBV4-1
ASSQGFGTGALH
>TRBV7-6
ASSPGLAGKFSYEQY
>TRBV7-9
ASSPLLGGRNYEQY
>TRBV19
ASMTSGGNEQF
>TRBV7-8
ASSLGRGQPQH
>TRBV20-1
SASGTSGRYEQY
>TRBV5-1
ASSLGQTSGEQY
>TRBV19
ASSLLMGYSNQPQH
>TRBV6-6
ASSTLEGRSYEQY
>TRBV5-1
ASSPRLGARWDTEAF
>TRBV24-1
ATSDHSTGGNGYT
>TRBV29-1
SVVVRALPRDTQY
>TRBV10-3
ATMAGQDTYGYT
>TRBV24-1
ATSVAVDSYNEQF
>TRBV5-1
ASSLSGSGANVLT
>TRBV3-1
ASSQGARGLGNEQF
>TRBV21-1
ASSKAIPGLNSYEQY
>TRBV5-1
ASRGLGGSGNTIY
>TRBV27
ASQFRGEPWSTGELF
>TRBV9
ASSVDEGGRETQY
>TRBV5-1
ASSRGPTGGLGPWPQH
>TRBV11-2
ASSSLAAPGEETQY
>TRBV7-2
ASSGRRQRNTEAF
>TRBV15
ATSRPKGLAGDRSSEQF
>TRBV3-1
ASSLMTDQPQH
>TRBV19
ASSPSGQVNTGELF
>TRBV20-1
SAPLSSKQGATWAGNTIY
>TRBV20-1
SARDEDRGAEAF